One and the same sample provided the 7 T cell receptor beta chains below, sequenced in a study of T cells after yellow fever vaccination. TCRdb redid the calling of the 5' RACE reads with MiXCR, one entry per CDR3 protein. The repertoire holds around 250,000 distinct CDR3 sequences, with 5.2% as singletons. The specimen was CD4+ T cells sorted from PBMCs, collected on the day of the yellow fever booster vaccination. The receptors were sampled from a man between 18 and 35 years old who received the YFV17D yellow fever vaccine.

The chain joins TRBV5-5 to TRBJ2-2; 7 bases line up with TRBD2. There are 16 residues in the CDR3. V gave up 4 bases and J gave up 3 bases; unmatched junction bases: 9. Germline V CDR1 and CDR2: SGHKS, YYEKEE (reference sequence). CDR3 in amino acids: CASSLWRGKDTGELFF. CDR3 DNA: TGTGCCAGCAGCCTCTGGCGGGGGAAAGACACCGGGGAGCTGTTTTTT. The entire variable domain, with the rest obtained from reference TRBV5-5 and TRBJ2-2, is as follows: DAGVTQSPTHLIKTRGQQVTLRCSPISGHKSVSWYQQVLGQGPQFIFQYYEKEERGRGNFPDRFSARQFPNYSSELNVNALLLGDSALYLCASSLWRGKDTGELFFGEGSRLTVL.

In its sample, this clonotype was seen many times. The chain carries TRBV10-3 and TRBJ2-5; possibly TRBD1 for D (5 bases). CDR3 length: 14 residues. V dropped 2 bases and J dropped 5 bases, with 12 bases sitting between them. Germline V lookup: CDR1 ENHRY, CDR2 SYGVKD. CDR3 coding DNA: TGTGCCATCAGTGAGGGGGCACTGGGGGAGACCCAGTACTTC. It codes for CAISEGALGETQYF.

This clonotype has more than one count but fewer than ten. The rearrangement uses TRBV7-2 and TRBJ2-2, with D unresolved. The CDR3 is 12 residues long. The V gene lost 3 bases and the J gene lost 6 bases, with 5 bases spanning the gap. CDR1 is SGHTA, CDR2 FQGNSA, per germline. The CDR3 region is CASSLKSGELFF. The CDR3 nucleotides read TGTGCCAGCAGCTTGAAGTCCGGGGAGCTGTTTTTT. Full variable domain (missing parts from reference TRBV7-2 and TRBJ2-2): GAGVSQSPSNKVTEKGKDVELRCDPISGHTALYWYRQSLGQGLEFLIYFQGNSAPDKSGLPSDRFSAERTGGSVSTLTIQRTQQEDSAVYLCASSLKSGELFFGEGSRLTVL.

This clonotype was seen only a few times. The chain has TRBV10-2 and TRBJ1-1; 8 nucleotides match TRBD1. V gave up 4 bases and J gave up 0 bases; unmatched junction bases: 10. The germline gives CDR1 WSHSY, CDR2 SAAADI. The CDR3 loop spans 17 amino acids. CDR3 region: CASSVVTGDSMNTEAFF. CDR3 DNA sequence: TGCGCCAGCAGTGTTGTGACAGGGGATTCCATGAACACTGAAGCTTTCTTT.

This clonotype was seen at least ten times. This sequence joins TRBV4-3 and TRBJ2-5; 9 bases map to TRBD1. The ends lost 4 bases at V and 4 bases at J; junction bases unmatched: 7. Germline CDR1 and CDR2: LGHNA and YSLEER. This CDR3 is built from 15 residues. CDR3 sequence (DNA): TGCGCCAGCAGCCCAACGGGACAGGGAGGAGAGACCCAGTACTTC. Translated: CASSPTGQGGETQYF.

This clonotype was observed at least ten times. This chain uses TRBV27 with TRBJ2-7; 7 positions match TRBD1. Trimming took 3 bases from V and 3 from J; bases not matched to a gene: 11. There are 16 residues in the CDR3. From germline, CDR1 is MNHEY and CDR2 SMNVEV (reference sequence). Here the CDR3 DNA reads TGTGCCAGCAGTTTGAAAGGGGGCCTGGGAAGCTACGAGCAGTACTTC. Protein product: CASSLKGGLGSYEQYF.

This clonotype has a handful of counts. This chain links TRBV7-9 with TRBJ1-5, with D unclear. In germline, CDR1 is SEHNR, CDR2 FQNEAQ (reference sequence). The CDR3 is 13 amino acids. The ends were cut back, 0 bases at V and 3 bases at J, with 3 bases in the middle. The DNA of the CDR3 is TGTGCCAGCAGCTTAGCGGTCAATCAGCCCCAGCATTTT. Translating it yields CASSLAVNQPQHF.